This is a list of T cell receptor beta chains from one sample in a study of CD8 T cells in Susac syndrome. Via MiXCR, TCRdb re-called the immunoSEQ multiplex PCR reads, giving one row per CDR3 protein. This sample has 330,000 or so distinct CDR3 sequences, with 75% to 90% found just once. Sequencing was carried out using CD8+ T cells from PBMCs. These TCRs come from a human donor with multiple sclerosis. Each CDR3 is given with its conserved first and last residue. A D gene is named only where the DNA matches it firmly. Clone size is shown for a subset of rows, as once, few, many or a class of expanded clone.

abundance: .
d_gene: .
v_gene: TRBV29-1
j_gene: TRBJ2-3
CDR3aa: CSVEGHADTQYF
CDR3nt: TGCAGCGTTGAGGGGCATGCAGATACGCAGTATTTT

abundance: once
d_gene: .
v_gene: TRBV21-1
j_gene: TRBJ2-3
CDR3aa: CASRRESTTDTQYF
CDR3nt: TGTGCCAGCAGGAGGGAGTCAACCACAGATACGCAGTATTTT

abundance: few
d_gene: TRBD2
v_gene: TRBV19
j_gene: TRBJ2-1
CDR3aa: CASSPGGYNEQFF
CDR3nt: TGTGCCAGTTCCCCGGGGGGGTACAATGAGCAGTTCTTC

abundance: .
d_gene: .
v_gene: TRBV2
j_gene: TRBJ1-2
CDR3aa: CATRNANTNYGYTF
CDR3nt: TGTGCCACCCGAAACGCAAACACTAACTATGGCTACACCTTC

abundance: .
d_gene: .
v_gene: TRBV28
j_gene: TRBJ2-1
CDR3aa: CASTIDREESYNEQFF
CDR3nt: TGTGCCAGCACCATCGACAGGGAGGAGTCCTACAATGAGCAGTTCTTC

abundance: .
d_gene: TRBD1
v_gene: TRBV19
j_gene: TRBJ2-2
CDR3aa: CASRSRDRGLSGELFF
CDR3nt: TGTGCCAGTAGGTCCCGGGACAGGGGATTATCCGGGGAGCTGTTTTTT

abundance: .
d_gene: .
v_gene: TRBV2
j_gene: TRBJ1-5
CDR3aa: CASSEATTVWQPQHF
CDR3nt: TGTGCCAGCAGTGAAGCGACGACGGTTTGGCAGCCCCAGCATTTT

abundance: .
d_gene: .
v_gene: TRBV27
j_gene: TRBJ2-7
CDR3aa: CASSLQGSSSYEQYF
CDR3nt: TGTGCCAGCAGTTTACAGGGGAGCAGCTCCTACGAGCAGTACTTC

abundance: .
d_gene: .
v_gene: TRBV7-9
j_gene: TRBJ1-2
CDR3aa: CASSLAWRQVTDYGYTF
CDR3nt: TGTGCCAGCAGCTTAGCGTGGCGACAGGTTACGGACTATGGCTACACCTTC

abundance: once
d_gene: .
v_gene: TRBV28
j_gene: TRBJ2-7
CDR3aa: CASSLANSYEQYF
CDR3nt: TGTGCCAGCAGTTTGGCCAATTCCTACGAGCAGTACTTC

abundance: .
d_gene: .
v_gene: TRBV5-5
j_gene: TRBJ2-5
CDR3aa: CASSFGPGQETQYF
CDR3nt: TGTGCCAGCAGCTTTGGTCCGGGACAAGAGACCCAGTACTTC

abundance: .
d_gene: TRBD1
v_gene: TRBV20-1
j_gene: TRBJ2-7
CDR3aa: CSARDRGRNEQYF
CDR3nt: TGCAGTGCTCGTGACAGGGGGCGTAACGAGCAGTACTTC

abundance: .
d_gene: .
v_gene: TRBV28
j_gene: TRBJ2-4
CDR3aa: CASRPGQRLAKNIQYF
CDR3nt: TGTGCCAGCAGACCCGGACAGAGACTAGCCAAAAACATTCAGTACTTC

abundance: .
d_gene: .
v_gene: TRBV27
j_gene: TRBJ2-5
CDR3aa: CASSGAPGSQETQYF
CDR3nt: TGTGCCAGCAGTGGGGCGCCGGGATCCCAAGAGACCCAGTACTTC

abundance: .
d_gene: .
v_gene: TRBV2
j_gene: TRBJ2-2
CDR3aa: CASTISAPGELFF
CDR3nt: TGTGCCAGCACGATCAGCGCCCCAGGGGAGCTGTTTTTT

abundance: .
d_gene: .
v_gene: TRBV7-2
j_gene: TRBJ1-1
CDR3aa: CASSDGGVNTEAFF
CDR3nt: TGTGCCAGCAGCGACGGGGGGGTGAACACTGAAGCTTTCTTT

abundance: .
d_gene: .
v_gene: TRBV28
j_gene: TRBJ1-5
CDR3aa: CASSPVPLYGQPQHF
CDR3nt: TGTGCCAGCAGCCCTGTCCCGCTATACGGTCAGCCCCAGCATTTT

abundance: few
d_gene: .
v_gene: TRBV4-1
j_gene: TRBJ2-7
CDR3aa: CASSQEGTRGKDF
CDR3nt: TGCGCCAGCAGCCAAGAAGGGACTCGGGGGAAAGACTTC

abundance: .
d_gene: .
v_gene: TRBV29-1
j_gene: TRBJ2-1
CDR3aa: CSVPSRAGSYNEQFF
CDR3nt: TGCAGCGTCCCGTCTCGAGCCGGCTCCTACAATGAGCAGTTCTTC

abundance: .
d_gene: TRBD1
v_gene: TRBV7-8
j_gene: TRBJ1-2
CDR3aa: CASSFQRGQAYGYTF
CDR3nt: TGTGCCAGCAGCTTCCAAAGAGGACAGGCTTATGGCTACACCTTC

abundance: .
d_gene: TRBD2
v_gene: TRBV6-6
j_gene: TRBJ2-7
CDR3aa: CASSYWSSGDLTYF
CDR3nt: TGTGCCAGCAGTTACTGGTCTAGCGGGGACCTGACCTACTTC

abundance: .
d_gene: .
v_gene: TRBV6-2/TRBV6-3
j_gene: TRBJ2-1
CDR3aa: CASSYSLGSPSRDEQFF
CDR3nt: TGTGCCAGCAGTTACTCCTTGGGCAGCCCCTCGCGGGATGAGCAGTTCTTC

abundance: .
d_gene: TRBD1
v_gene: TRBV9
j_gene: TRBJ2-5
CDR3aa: CASSIKPGQGSETQYF
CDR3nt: TGTGCCAGCAGCATAAAGCCGGGACAGGGGTCGGAGACCCAGTACTTC

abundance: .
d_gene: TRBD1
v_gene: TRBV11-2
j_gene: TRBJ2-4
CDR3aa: CASIGQGNIQYF
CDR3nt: TGTGCCAGCATCGGACAGGGAAACATTCAGTACTTC

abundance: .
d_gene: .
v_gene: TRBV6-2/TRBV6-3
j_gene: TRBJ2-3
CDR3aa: CASTIVLGDTQYF
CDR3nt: TGTGCCAGCACCATCGTCTTGGGAGATACGCAGTATTTT

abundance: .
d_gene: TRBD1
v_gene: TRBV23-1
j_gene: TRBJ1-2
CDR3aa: CASSPGQGHPRYGYTF
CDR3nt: TGCGCCAGCAGTCCGGGACAGGGTCACCCCCGCTATGGCTACACCTTC

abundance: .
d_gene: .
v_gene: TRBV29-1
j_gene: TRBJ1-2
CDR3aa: CSVENPGTRFYGYTF
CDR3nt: TGCAGCGTTGAAAACCCCGGGACACGTTTTTATGGCTACACCTTC

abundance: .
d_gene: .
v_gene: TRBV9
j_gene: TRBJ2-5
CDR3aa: CASSVGRTEETQYF
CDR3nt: TGTGCCAGCAGCGTAGGGCGGACTGAAGAGACCCAGTACTTC

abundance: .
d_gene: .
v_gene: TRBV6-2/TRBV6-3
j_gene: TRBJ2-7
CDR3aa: CASSYPWPDDEQYF
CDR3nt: TGTGCCAGCAGTTACCCCTGGCCAGACGACGAGCAGTACTTC

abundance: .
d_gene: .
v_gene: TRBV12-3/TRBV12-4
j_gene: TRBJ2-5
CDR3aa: CASSFYEDVLQETQYF
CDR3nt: TGTGCCAGCAGTTTTTATGAGGACGTACTCCAAGAGACCCAGTACTTC

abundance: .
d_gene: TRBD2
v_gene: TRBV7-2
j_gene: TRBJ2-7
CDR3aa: CASSPRRGTRDREQYF
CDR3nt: TGTGCCAGCAGCCCACGTAGGGGGACTAGGGATAGGGAGCAGTACTTC

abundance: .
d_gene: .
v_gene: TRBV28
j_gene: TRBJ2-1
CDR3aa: CASSFQAGNEQFF
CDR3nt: TGTGCCAGCAGTTTTCAGGCAGGGAATGAGCAGTTCTTC

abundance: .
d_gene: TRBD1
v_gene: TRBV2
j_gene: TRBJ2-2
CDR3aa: CASRTGVRSGELFF
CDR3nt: TGTGCCAGCAGAACAGGGGTACGATCCGGGGAGCTGTTTTTT

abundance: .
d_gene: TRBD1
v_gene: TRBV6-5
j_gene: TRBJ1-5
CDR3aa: CASSSSPDRENQPQHF
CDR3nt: TGTGCCAGCAGTTCTTCCCCTGACAGGGAGAATCAGCCCCAGCATTTT

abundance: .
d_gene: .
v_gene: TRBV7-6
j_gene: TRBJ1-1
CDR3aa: CASSRRMNTEAFF
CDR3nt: TGTGCCAGCAGCCGCCGCATGAACACTGAAGCTTTCTTT

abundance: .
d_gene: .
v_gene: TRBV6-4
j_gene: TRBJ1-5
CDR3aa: CASRVGVIGPHQPQHF
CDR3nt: TGTGCCAGCAGGGTAGGGGTCATAGGCCCCCATCAGCCCCAGCATTTT

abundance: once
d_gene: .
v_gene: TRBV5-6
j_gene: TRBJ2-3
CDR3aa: CASSLFGETSTDTQYF
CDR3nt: TGTGCCAGCAGCTTGTTTGGGGAGACTAGCACAGATACGCAGTATTTT

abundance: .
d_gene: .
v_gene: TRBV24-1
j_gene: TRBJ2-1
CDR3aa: CATSDLAGQSYNEQFF
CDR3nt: TGTGCCACCAGTGATTTGGCGGGACAGTCCTACAATGAGCAGTTCTTC

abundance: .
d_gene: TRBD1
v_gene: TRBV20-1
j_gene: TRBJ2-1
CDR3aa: CSARKVTGDANEQFF
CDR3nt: TGCAGTGCTAGAAAGGTAACAGGGGATGCCAATGAGCAGTTCTTC

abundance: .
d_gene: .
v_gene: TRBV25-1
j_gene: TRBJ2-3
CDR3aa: CASSAGASGTDTQYF
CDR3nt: TGTGCCAGCAGCGCGGGGGCTAGCGGCACAGATACGCAGTATTTT

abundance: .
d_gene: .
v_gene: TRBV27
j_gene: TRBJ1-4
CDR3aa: CASSLYPGATNEKLFF
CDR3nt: TGTGCCAGCAGTTTATATCCGGGAGCAACTAATGAAAAACTGTTTTTT

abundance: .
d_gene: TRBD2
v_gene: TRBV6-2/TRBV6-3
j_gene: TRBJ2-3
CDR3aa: CASSSGLAVFDTDTQYF
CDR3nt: TGTGCCAGCAGTTCCGGACTAGCGGTTTTTGACACAGATACGCAGTATTTT

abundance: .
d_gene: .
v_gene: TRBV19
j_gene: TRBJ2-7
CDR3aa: CASSHAGYEQYF
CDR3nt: TGTGCCAGTTCGCATGCAGGTTACGAGCAGTACTTC

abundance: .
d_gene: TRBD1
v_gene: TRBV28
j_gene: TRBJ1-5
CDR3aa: CASSTTGVGQPQHF
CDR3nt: TGTGCCAGCAGCACGACAGGGGTCGGTCAGCCCCAGCATTTT

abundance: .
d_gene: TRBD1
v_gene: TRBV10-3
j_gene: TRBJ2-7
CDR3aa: CAITDRDSYEQYF
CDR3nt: TGTGCCATCACCGACAGGGACTCCTACGAGCAGTACTTC

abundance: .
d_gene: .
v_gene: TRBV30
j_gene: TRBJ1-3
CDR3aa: CAWTDRTSGNTIYF
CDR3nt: TGTGCCTGGACCGACAGAACCTCTGGAAACACCATATATTTT

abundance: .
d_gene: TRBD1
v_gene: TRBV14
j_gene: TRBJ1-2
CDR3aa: CASSQVGQGLRSYGYTF
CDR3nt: TGTGCCAGCAGCCAAGTGGGACAGGGGCTTCGTAGCTATGGCTACACCTTC

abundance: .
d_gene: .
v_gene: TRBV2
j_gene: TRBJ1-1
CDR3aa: CASIKRGETEAFF
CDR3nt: TGTGCCAGCATTAAAAGAGGGGAGACTGAAGCTTTCTTT

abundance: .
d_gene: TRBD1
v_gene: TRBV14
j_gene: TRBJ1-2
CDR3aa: CASSSRTGADYGYTF
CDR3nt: TGTGCCAGCAGCTCCCGGACAGGGGCGGACTATGGCTACACCTTC

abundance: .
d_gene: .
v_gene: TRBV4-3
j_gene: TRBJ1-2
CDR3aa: CASSPRDAIYGYTF
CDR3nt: TGCGCCAGCAGCCCCCGGGACGCGATCTATGGCTACACCTTC

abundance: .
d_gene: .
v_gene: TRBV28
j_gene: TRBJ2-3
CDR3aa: CASSIRTVPDTQYF
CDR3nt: TGTGCCAGCAGCATCCGGACAGTCCCGGATACGCAGTATTTT

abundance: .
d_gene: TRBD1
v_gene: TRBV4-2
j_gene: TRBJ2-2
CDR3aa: CASSQVGTANTGELFF
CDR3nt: TGTGCCAGCAGCCAAGTAGGGACAGCGAACACCGGGGAGCTGTTTTTT

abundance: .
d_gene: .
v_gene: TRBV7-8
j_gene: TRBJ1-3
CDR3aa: CASSSLGGNTIYF
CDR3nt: TGTGCCAGCAGCTCCTTGGGTGGAAACACCATATATTTT

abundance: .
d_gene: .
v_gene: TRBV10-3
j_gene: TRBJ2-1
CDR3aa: CAISESPGLQIRQFF
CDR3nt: TGTGCCATCAGTGAGTCCCCGGGACTCCAAATCAGGCAGTTCTTC

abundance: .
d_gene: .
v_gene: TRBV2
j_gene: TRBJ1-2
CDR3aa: CASRDSRGYTF
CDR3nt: TGTGCCAGCAGGGACAGCCGAGGCTACACCTTC

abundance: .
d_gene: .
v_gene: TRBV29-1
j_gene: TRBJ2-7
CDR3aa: CSVEEGRGPSYEQYF
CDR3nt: TGCAGCGTTGAAGAGGGACGGGGGCCCTCCTACGAGCAGTACTTC

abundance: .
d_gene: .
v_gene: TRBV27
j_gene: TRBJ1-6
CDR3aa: CASSLQGSNSPLHF
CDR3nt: TGTGCCAGCAGTTTACAGGGGAGTAATTCACCCCTCCACTTT

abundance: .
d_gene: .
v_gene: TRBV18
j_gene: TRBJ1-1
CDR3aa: CASSLAGMNTEAFF
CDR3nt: TGTGCCAGCTCACTGGCAGGGATGAACACTGAAGCTTTCTTT

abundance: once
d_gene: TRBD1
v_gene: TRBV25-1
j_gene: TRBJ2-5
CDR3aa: CASSGVPVGGRGRGETQYF
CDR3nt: TGTGCCAGCAGTGGGGTCCCTGTCGGGGGCAGGGGGCGCGGAGAGACCCAGTACTTC